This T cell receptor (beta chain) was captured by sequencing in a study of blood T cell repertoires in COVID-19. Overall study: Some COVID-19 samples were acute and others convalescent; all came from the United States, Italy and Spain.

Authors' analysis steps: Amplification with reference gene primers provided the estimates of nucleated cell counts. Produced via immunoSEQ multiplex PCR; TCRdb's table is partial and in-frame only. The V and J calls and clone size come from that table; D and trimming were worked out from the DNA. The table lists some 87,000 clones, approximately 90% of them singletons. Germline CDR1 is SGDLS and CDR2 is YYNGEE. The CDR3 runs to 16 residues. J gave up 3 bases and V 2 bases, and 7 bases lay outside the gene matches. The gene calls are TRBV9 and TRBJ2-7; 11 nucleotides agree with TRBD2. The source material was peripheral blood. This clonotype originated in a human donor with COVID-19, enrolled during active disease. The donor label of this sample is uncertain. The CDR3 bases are TGTGCCAGCAGCGTTCTCCTCGGGACTAGCGGCTACGAGCAGTACTTC. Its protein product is CASSVLLGTSGYEQYF.